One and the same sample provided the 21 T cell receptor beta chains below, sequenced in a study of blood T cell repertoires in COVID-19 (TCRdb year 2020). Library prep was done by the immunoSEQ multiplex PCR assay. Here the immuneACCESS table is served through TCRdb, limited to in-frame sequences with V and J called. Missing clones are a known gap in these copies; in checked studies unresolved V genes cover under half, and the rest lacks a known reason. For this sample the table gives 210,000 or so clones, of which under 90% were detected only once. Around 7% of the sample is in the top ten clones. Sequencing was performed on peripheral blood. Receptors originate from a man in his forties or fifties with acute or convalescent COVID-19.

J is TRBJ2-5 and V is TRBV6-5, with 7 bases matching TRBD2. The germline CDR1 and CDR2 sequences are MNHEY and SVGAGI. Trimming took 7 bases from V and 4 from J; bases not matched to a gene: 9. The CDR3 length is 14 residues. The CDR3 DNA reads TGTGCCAGCAATGTCCCTAGCGGAATAGAGACCCAGTACTTC. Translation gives CASNVPSGIETQYF.

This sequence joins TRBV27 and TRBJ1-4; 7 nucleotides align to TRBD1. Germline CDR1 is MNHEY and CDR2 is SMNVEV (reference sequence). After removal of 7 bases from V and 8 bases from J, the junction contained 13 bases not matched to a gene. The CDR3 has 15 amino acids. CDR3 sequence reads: CASKPGTVIREKLFF. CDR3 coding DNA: TGTGCCAGCAAGCCCGGGACAGTAATAAGGGAAAAACTGTTTTTT.

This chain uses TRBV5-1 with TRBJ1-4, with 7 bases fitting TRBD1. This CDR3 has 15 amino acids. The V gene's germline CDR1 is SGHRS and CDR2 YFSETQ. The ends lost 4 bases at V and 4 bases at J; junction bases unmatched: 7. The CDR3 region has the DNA TGCGCCAGCAGCCTTGGGACAGCTAGTAATGAAAAACTGTTTTTT. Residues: CASSLGTASNEKLFF.

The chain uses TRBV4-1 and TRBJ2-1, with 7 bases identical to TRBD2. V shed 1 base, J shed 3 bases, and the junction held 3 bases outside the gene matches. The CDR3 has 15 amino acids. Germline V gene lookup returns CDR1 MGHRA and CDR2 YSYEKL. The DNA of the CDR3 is TGCGCCAGCAGCCAAGCGGGGGGTAACTACAATGAGCAGTTCTTC. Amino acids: CASSQAGGNYNEQFF.

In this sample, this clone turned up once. The CDR3 DNA is TGCAGCGTTGAAACGCGACAGGGGGATAATGAGCAGTTCTTC. Amino acid sequence: CSVETRQGDNEQFF. The rearrangement links TRBV29-1 to TRBJ2-1; TRBD1 matches 9 bases. Germline V gene lookup returns CDR1 SQVTM and CDR2 ANQGSEA. The CDR3 spans 14 residues. The V and J ends lost 2 bases and 7 bases, in that order; junction bases with no gene match: 6.

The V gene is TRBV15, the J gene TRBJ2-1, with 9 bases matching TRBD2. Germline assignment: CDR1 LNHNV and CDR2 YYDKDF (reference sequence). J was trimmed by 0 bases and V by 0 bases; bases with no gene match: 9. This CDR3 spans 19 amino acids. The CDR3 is CATSRDLAGGPSSYNEQFF. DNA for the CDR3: TGTGCCACCAGCAGAGACTTGGCGGGGGGGCCGAGCTCCTACAATGAGCAGTTCTTC.

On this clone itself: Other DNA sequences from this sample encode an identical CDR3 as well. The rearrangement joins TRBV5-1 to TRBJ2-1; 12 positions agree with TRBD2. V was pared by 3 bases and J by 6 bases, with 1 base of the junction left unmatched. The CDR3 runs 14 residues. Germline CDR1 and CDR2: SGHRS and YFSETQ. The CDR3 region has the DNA TGCGCCAGCAGCTCGGGACTAGCGGGCAATGAGCAGTTCTTC. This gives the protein CASSSGLAGNEQFF. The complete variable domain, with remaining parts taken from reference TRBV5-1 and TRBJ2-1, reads KAGVTQTPRYLIKTRGQQVTLSCSPISGHRSVSWYQQTPGQGLQFLFEYFSETQRNKGNFPGRFSGRQFSNSRSEMNVSTLELGDSALYLCASSSGLAGNEQFFGPGTRLTVL.

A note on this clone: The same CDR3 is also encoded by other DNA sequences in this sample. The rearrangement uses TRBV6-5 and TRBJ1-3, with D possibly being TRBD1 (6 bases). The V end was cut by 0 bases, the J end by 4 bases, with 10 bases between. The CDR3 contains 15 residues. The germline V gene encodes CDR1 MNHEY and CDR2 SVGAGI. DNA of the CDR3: TGTGCCAGCAGTTACTCGGGGGCTTCAGGAAACACCATATATTTT. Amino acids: CASSYSGASGNTIYF.

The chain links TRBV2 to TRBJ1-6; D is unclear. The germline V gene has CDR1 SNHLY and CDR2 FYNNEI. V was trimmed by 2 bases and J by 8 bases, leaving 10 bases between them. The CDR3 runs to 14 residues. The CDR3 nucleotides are TGTGCCAGCAGTGAATGGGAGGGAGATTCACCCCTCCACTTT. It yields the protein CASSEWEGDSPLHF. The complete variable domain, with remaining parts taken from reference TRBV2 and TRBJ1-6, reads EPEVTQTPSHQVTQMGQEVILRCVPISNHLYFYWYRQILGQKVEFLVSFYNNEISEKSEIFDDQFSVERPDGSNFTLKIRSTKLEDSAMYFCASSEWEGDSPLHFGNGTRLTVT.

CDR3 residues: CASSFEVPAGGDGYTF. For the CDR3, the DNA is TGCGCCAGCAGCTTTGAAGTTCCGGCAGGGGGCGATGGCTACACCTTC. This rearrangement joins TRBV5-1 to TRBJ1-2; TRBD1 matches at 8 bases. The CDR3 length is 16 residues. CDR1 is SGHRS and CDR2 is YFSETQ in the germline V gene. The V segment lost 2 bases and the J segment 6 bases; nucleotides outside the gene matches: 12.

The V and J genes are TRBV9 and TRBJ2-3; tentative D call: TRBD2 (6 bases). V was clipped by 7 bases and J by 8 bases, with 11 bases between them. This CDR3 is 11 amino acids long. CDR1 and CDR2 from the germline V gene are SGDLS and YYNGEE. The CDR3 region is CASSPGGTQYF. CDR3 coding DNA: TGTGCCAGCTCCCCCGGGGGTACGCAGTATTTT.

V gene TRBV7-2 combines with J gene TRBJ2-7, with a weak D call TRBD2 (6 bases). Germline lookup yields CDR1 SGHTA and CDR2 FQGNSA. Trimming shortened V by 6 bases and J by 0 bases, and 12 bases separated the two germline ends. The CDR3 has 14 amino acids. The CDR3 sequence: CASRPGGSSYEQYF. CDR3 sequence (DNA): TGTGCCAGCAGGCCAGGAGGGAGCTCCTACGAGCAGTACTTC.

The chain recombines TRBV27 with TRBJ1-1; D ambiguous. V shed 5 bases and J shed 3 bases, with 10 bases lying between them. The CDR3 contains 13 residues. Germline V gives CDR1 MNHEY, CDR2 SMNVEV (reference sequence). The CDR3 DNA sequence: TGTGCCAGCAGTATATACAGATACACTGAAGCTTTCTTT. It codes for CASSIYRYTEAFF.

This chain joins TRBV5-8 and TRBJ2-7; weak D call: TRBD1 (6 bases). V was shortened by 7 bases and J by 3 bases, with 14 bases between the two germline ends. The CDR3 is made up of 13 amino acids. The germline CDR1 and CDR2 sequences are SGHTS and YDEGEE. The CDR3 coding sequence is TGTGCCAGCGGCCTGGACAGTTTCTACGAGCAGTACTTC. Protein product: CASGLDSFYEQYF.

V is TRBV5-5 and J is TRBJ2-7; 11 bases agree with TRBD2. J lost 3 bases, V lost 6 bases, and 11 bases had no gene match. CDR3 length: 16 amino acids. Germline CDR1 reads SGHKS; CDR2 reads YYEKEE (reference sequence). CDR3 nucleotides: TGTGCCAGCATCAAATCCGGGACTAGCGGAAACTACGAGCAGTACTTC. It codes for CASIKSGTSGNYEQYF.

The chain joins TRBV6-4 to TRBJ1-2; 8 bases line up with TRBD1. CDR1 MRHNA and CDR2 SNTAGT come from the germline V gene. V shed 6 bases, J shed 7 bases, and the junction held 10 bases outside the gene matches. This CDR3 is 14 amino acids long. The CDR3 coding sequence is TGTGCCAGCAGACCCGGGCAGGGGGCGCTTGGCTACACCTTC. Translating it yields CASRPGQGALGYTF.

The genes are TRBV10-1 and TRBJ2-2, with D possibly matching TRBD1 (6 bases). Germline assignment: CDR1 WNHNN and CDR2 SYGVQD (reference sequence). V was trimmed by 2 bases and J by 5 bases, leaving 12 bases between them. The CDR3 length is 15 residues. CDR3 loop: CASSEDDRQTGELFF. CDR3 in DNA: TGCGCCAGCAGTGAGGATGACAGGCAGACCGGGGAGCTGTTTTTT.

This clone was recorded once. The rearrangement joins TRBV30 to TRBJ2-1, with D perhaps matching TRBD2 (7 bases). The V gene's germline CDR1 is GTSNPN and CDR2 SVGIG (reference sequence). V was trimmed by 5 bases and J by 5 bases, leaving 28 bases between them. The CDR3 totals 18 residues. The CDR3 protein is CAWYGRLDRGGINNEQFF. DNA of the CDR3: TGTGCCTGGTATGGGCGCTTAGATAGGGGGGGGATAAACAATGAGCAGTTCTTC.

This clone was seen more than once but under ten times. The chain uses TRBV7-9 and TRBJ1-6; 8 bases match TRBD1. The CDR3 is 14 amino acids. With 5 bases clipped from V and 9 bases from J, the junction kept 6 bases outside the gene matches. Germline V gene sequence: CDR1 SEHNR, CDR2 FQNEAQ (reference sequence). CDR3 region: CASSGGTGFSPLHF. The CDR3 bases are TGTGCCAGCAGCGGGGGGACAGGCTTTTCACCCCTCCACTTT.

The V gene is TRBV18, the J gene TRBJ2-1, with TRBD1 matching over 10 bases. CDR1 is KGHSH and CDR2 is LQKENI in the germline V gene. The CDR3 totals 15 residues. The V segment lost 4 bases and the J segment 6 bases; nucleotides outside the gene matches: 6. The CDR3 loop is CASSLSGQGSNEQFF. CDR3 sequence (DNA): TGTGCCAGCTCACTCTCGGGACAGGGGAGCAATGAGCAGTTCTTC.

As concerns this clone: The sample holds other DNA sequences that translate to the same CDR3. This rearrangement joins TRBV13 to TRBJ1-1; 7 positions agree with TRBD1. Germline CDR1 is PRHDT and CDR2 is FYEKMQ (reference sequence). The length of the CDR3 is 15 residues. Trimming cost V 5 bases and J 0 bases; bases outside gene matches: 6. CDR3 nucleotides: TGTGCCAGCAGCCCTCGACAGGGTATGAACACTGAAGCTTTCTTT. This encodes CASSPRQGMNTEAFF.